The 17 T cell receptor beta chains below come from one sample, sequenced in a study of technical replicates of blood from several donors. Using immunoSEQ multiplex PCR, the repertoire was profiled, and TCRdb retains in-frame clones only, with some absent. The table has around 85,000 clones, approximately 94% seen once; the top ten hold around 0.25%. Sequences were obtained from T cells isolated from PBMCs. These TCRs come from a human donor in good health.

The rearrangement uses TRBV5-1 and TRBJ1-1, with 7 bases matching TRBD1. The CDR3 extends over 14 amino acids. Germline-derived CDR1 and CDR2 are SGHRS and YFSETQ. Germline trimming cut 2 bases from V and 6 bases from J; bases unmatched to any gene: 7. CDR3 loop: CASSLGTVSSEAFF. CDR3 coding DNA: TGCGCCAGCAGCTTAGGGACAGTAAGCTCTGAAGCTTTCTTT.

The V and J genes are TRBV4-2 and TRBJ2-7, with 9 nucleotides matching TRBD1. V shed 4 bases, J shed 3 bases, and the junction held 10 bases outside the gene matches. Germline values: CDR1 LGHNA, CDR2 YNFKEQ. This CDR3 region has 16 residues. The chain's CDR3 is CASSPGTGLIYYEQYF. As DNA, the CDR3 is TGTGCCAGCAGCCCAGGGACAGGGTTGATTTACTACGAGCAGTACTTC.

The chain joins TRBV28 to TRBJ2-1; 8 bases are a match to TRBD2. The V and J ends lost 5 bases and 14 bases, in that order; junction bases with no gene match: 8. The CDR3 is 12 amino acids. Germline V gene lookup returns CDR1 MDHEN and CDR2 SYDVKM. This CDR3 reads CASSGGLVTEFF. The DNA for the CDR3 is TGTGCCAGCAGTGGGGGACTAGTCACAGAGTTCTTC.

This clone has just one count. The CDR3 coding sequence is TGTGCCAGTAGGCGGACCGGGACTAGCGTATACGAGCAGTACTTC. Amino acid sequence: CASRRTGTSVYEQYF. The rearrangement joins TRBV19 to TRBJ2-7, with TRBD2 matching 10 bases. This CDR3 has 15 amino acids. J was trimmed by 4 bases and V by 6 bases; bases with no gene match: 9. Germline values: CDR1 LNHDA, CDR2 SQIVND (reference sequence).

This chain links TRBV6-1 with TRBJ2-2; D might be TRBD2 (5 bases). In germline, CDR1 is MNHNS, CDR2 SASEGT. This CDR3 spans 12 amino acids. V lost 8 bases and J lost 5, with 9 bases in between. In nucleotides, the CDR3 is TGTGCCAGCTTACGAGGGACCGGGGAGCTGTTTTTT. Its protein product is CASLRGTGELFF.

Only one count was recorded for this clone. This rearrangement joins TRBV6-4 to TRBJ2-1; D ambiguous. V was shortened by 0 bases and J by 7 bases, with 16 bases between the two germline ends. The CDR3 consists of 16 residues. CDR1 and CDR2 (germline): MRHNA, SNTAGT. CDR3 amino acids: CASSDSRLVAVNEQFF. The DNA of the CDR3 is TGTGCCAGCAGTGACTCCCGGCTAGTGGCGGTAAATGAGCAGTTCTTC.

V usage is TRBV10-1 and J usage is TRBJ1-3; 8 bases fit TRBD1. This CDR3 is built from 15 residues. CDR1 and CDR2 from the germline V gene are WNHNN and SYGVQD (reference sequence). Trimming cost V 5 bases and J 2 bases; bases outside gene matches: 5. This CDR3 is CASSQGAKTGNTIYF. DNA of the CDR3: TGCGCCAGCAGTCAGGGGGCGAAGACTGGAAACACCATATATTTT.

V gene TRBV4-1 combines with J gene TRBJ2-7, with 10 bases aligning to TRBD2. Germline V gene lookup returns CDR1 MGHRA and CDR2 YSYEKL. Losses at the gene ends were 3 bases for V and 3 bases for J; bases not matched to a gene: 5. This CDR3 comprises 15 residues. The CDR3 here is CASSQPAGGIYEQYF. The CDR3 bases are TGCGCCAGCAGCCAGCCAGCGGGAGGGATCTACGAGCAGTACTTC.

Only one count was recorded for this clone. The V gene is TRBV18, the J gene TRBJ2-5, with D perhaps TRBD1 (5 bases). The CDR3 extends over 14 amino acids. Trimming pared 1 base from V and 5 bases from J, leaving 11 bases between. Germline V gene lookup returns CDR1 KGHSH and CDR2 LQKENI. CDR3 sequence reads: CASSPLGEEETQYF. The CDR3 DNA follows: TGTGCCAGCTCACCACTAGGGGAAGAGGAGACCCAGTACTTC.

This clone was seen a single time. V usage is TRBV6-5 and J usage is TRBJ1-2, with TRBD1 identical over 7 bases. CDR3 size: 14 residues. From germline, CDR1 is MNHEY and CDR2 SVGAGI. V lost 2 bases to trimming and J lost 5 bases; unmatched junction nucleotides: 5. CDR3 sequence: CASSYGQGGYGYTF. As DNA, the CDR3 is TGTGCCAGCAGTTACGGCCAGGGGGGTTATGGCTACACCTTC.

This sequence joins TRBV4-1 and TRBJ2-1; unclear D gene. The CDR3 length is 14 residues. The V gene lost 3 bases and the J gene lost 6 bases, with 12 bases spanning the gap. Looked up from germline, CDR1 is MGHRA and CDR2 is YSYEKL. The CDR3 region is CASSHSQQRNEQFF. DNA for the CDR3: TGCGCCAGCAGCCACTCACAACAACGCAATGAGCAGTTCTTC.

The chain uses TRBV30 and TRBJ1-1; D is possibly TRBD1 (6 bases). V dropped 7 bases and J dropped 4 bases, with 22 bases sitting between them. The CDR3 consists of 15 residues. The germline gives CDR1 GTSNPN, CDR2 SVGIG (reference sequence). CDR3 amino acids: CAFQVKTGMATEAFF. The DNA for the CDR3 is TGTGCCTTTCAAGTCAAAACAGGGATGGCCACTGAAGCTTTCTTT.

The J gene is TRBJ2-7, the V gene TRBV28, with TRBD2 matching over 8 bases. Germline trimming cut 3 bases from V and 2 bases from J; bases unmatched to any gene: 15. CDR1 MDHEN and CDR2 SYDVKM come from the germline V gene. The CDR3 contains 18 residues. CDR3 sequence reads: CASSFTPNRAGGTYEQYF. The CDR3 region has the DNA TGTGCCAGCAGTTTTACCCCGAATAGGGCGGGAGGCACCTACGAGCAGTACTTC.

The gene calls are TRBV27 and TRBJ2-7; tentatively, D is TRBD1 (6 bases). The V gene lost 8 bases and the J gene lost 3 bases, with 23 bases spanning the gap. This CDR3 comprises 16 residues. Germline lookup yields CDR1 MNHEY and CDR2 SMNVEV (reference sequence). As DNA, the CDR3 is TGTGCCAGCGGTAATCGGGACATCCCATTCCTCTACGAGCAGTACTTC. Protein product: CASGNRDIPFLYEQYF.

The J gene is TRBJ1-5, the V gene TRBV6-6; TRBD1 is a possible D gene (6 bases). V was trimmed by 6 bases and J by 5 bases, leaving 17 bases between them. CDR3 length: 15 amino acids. Germline CDR1 is MNHNY and CDR2 is SVGAGI (reference sequence). DNA for the CDR3: TGTGCCAGCAGGGACAGCCACCTTGGGGATCAGCCCCAGCATTTT. Translating gives CASRDSHLGDQPQHF.

This CDR3 reads CASSLAAGNYEQYF. CDR3 nucleotides: TGCGCCAGCAGCTTGGCCGCAGGGAACTACGAGCAGTACTTC. The rearrangement links TRBV5-1 to TRBJ2-7, with a tentative D call TRBD1 (5 bases). The length of the CDR3 is 14 residues. CDR1 is SGHRS, CDR2 YFSETQ, per germline. Trimming stripped 0 bases from V and 3 bases from J, with 10 bases between.

V and J are TRBV28 and TRBJ1-1; TRBD1 matches 9 bases. Germline V gene data show CDR1 as MDHEN and CDR2 as SYDVKM. After removal of 6 bases from V and 5 bases from J, the junction contained 7 bases not matched to a gene. CDR3 length: 14 amino acids. The CDR3 DNA reads as TGTGCCAGCAGCAAACCGGGACAGGGAACTGAAGCTTTCTTT. This translates into CASSKPGQGTEAFF.